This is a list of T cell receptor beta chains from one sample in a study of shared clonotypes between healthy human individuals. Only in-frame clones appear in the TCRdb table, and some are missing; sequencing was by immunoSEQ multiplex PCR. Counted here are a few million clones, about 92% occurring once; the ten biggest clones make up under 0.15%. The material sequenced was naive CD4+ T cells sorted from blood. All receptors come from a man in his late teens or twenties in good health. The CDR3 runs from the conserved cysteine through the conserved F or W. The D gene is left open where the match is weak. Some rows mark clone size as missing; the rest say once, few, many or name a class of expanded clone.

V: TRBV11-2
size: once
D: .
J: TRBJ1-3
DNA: TGTGCCAGCAGCTTATCTCCGTCCGTCTACTCTGGAAACACCATATATTTT
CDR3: CASSLSPSVYSGNTIYF

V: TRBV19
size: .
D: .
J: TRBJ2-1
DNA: TGTGCCAGTAGTATGGCGGGGGCGTCCCTCTACTCGCAGTTCTTC
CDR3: CASSMAGASLYSQFF

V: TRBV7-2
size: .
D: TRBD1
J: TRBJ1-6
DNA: TGTGCCAGCAGCTCACCTCAGGGGGACGGTTCCTATAATTCACCCCTCCACTTT
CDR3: CASSSPQGDGSYNSPLHF

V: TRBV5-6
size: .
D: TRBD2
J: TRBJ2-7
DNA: TGTGCCAGCAGCTTGGGCGGGAGAGAGTACGAGCAGTACTTC
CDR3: CASSLGGREYEQYF

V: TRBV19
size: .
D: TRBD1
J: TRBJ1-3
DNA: TGTGCCAGTAGTGCAACCGGGACAGGCAAAAACACCATATATTTT
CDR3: CASSATGTGKNTIYF

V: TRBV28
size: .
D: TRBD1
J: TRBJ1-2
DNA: TGTGCCAGCAGTTCCACAGGGGAAGGCTACACCTTC
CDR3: CASSSTGEGYTF

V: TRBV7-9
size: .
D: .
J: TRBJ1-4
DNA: TGTGCCAGCAGCTTTAACAGTGAAAAACTGTTTTTT
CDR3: CASSFNSEKLFF

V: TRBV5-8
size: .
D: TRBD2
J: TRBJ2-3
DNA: TGTGCCAGCAGCTTGGGGGGACTAGCGGGCACAGATACGCAGTATTTT
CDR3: CASSLGGLAGTDTQYF

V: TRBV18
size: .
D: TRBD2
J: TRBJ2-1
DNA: TGTGCCAGCTCACCTGCTAGCGGGAGCCGCAATGAGCAGTTCTTC
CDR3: CASSPASGSRNEQFF

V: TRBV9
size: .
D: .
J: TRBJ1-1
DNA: TGTGCCAGCAGCGTGAGCGATCGGTTGAACACTGAAGCTTTCTTT
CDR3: CASSVSDRLNTEAFF

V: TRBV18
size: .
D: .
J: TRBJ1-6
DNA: TGTGCCAGCTCACCAACAGGGTCCGATTCACCCCTCCACTTT
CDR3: CASSPTGSDSPLHF

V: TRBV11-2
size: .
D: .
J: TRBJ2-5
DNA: TGTGCCAGCAGCTTAGATCTAGCGCGACTTGGGAAGACCCAGTACTTC
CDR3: CASSLDLARLGKTQYF

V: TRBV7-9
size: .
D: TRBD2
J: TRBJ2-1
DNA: TGTGCCAGCAGCTTAGAGGGTGCGGGAGGGCGGAATGAGCAGTTCTTC
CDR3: CASSLEGAGGRNEQFF

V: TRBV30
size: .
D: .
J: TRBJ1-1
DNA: TGTGCCTGGAGTATTCTGGACCGCGTGAACACTGAAGCTTTCTTT
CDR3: CAWSILDRVNTEAFF

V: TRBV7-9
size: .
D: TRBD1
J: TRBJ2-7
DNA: TGTGCCAGCAGCCACGACAGGGGGCAAGGCGAGCAGTACTTC
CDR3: CASSHDRGQGEQYF

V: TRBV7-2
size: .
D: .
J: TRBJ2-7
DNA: TGTGCCAGCAGCCCAGCGGGGGACAGGGTCTACGAGCAGTACTTC
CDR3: CASSPAGDRVYEQYF

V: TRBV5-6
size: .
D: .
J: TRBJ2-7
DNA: TGTGCCAGCAGCTTGTATCAGGTCTCCTACGAGCAGTACTTC
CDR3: CASSLYQVSYEQYF

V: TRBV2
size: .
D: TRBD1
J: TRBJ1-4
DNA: TGTGCCAGCAGTCAGGACAGGGTCAATGAAAAACTGTTTTTT
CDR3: CASSQDRVNEKLFF

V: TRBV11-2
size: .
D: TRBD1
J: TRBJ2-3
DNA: TGTGCCAGCAGCAGACGACAGGGATTGGCAGATACGCAGTATTTT
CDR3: CASSRRQGLADTQYF

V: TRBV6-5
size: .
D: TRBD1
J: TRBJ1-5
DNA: TGTGCCAGCAGGCTAGGACAGGGAGGACAGCCCCAGCATTTT
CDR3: CASRLGQGGQPQHF

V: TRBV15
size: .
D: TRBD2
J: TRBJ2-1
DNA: TGTGCCACCAGCAGTAGCGGGGGGACTGAGCAGTTCTTC
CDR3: CATSSSGGTEQFF

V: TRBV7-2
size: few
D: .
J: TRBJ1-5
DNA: TGTGCCAGCAGCTTAACGATCAATCAGCCCCAGCATTTT
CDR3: CASSLTINQPQHF

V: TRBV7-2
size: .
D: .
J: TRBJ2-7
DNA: TGTGCCAGCAGCTTAGAAGGCAGCCTCTCCTACGAGCAGTACTTC
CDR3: CASSLEGSLSYEQYF

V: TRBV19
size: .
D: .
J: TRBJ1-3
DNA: TGTGCCAGTAGTATCTCACAGCTTGGAAACACCATATATTTT
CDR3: CASSISQLGNTIYF

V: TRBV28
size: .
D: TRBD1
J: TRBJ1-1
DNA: TGTGCCAGCAGTTCGGGACAGGTAAACACTGAAGCTTTCTTT
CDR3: CASSSGQVNTEAFF

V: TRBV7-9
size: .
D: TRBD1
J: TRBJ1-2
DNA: TGTGCCAGCAGCTTAGGGGGGGACAGGTCCTATGGCTACACCTTC
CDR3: CASSLGGDRSYGYTF

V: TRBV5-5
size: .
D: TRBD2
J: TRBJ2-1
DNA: TGTGCCAGCAGCTCGGGACTAGCGGGAGGGCCGCGCAATGAGCAGTTCTTC
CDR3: CASSSGLAGGPRNEQFF

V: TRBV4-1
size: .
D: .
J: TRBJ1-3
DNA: TGCGCCAGCAGCCAAGGGGGCACATCGGTCGGAAACACCATATATTTT
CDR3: CASSQGGTSVGNTIYF

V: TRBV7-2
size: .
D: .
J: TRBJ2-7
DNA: TGTGCCAGCAGCTTAGCGCCTGGGCTGGGCTACGAGCAGTACTTC
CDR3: CASSLAPGLGYEQYF

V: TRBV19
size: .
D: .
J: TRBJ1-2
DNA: TGTGCCAGTAGTATCGGTGGGGGAAACTATGGCTACACCTTC
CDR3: CASSIGGGNYGYTF

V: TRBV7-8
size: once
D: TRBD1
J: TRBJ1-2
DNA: TGTGCCAGCAGCTTACAGTCGGGACAGAGCTACACCTTC
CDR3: CASSLQSGQSYTF

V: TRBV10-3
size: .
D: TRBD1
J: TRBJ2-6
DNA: TGTGCCATCAGTGGGGGACAGGGCTCTGGGGCCAACGTCCTGACTTTC
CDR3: CAISGGQGSGANVLTF

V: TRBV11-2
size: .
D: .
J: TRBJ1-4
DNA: TGTGCCAGCAGCCCATACGGGACGGGTGATAATGAAAAACTGTTTTTT
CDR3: CASSPYGTGDNEKLFF

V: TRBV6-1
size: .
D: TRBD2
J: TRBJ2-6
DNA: TGTGCCAGCGGCGGGGGGAGATCTGGGGCCAACGTCCTGACTTTC
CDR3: CASGGGRSGANVLTF

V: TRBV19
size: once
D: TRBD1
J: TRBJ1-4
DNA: TGTGCCAGTAGTAGGGGGGACAGTGAAAAACTGTTTTTT
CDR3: CASSRGDSEKLFF

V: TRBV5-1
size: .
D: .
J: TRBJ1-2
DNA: TGCGCCAGCAGCCCAATCCGGGACGGCTATGGCTACACCTTC
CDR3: CASSPIRDGYGYTF

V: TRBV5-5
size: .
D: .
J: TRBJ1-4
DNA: TGTGCCAGCAGCTTGGTTGGGGGGAACATTGAAAAACTGTTTTTT
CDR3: CASSLVGGNIEKLFF

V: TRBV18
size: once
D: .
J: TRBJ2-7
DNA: TGTGCCAGCTCACGAACCGGGGCCCTAGTCGAGCAGTACTTC
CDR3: CASSRTGALVEQYF

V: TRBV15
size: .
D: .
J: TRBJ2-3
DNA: TGTGCCACCAGCAGAGATCGGGTAGGGCCAAAATCAGATACGCAGTATTTT
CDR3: CATSRDRVGPKSDTQYF

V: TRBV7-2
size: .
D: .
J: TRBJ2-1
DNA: TGTGCCAGCAGCCAGGCAGGGGCTAGCGGTAATGAGCAGTTCTTC
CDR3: CASSQAGASGNEQFF

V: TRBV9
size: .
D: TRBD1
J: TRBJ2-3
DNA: TGTGCCAGCAGCGCCTCGACAGGGTATGGCACAGATACGCAGTATTTT
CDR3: CASSASTGYGTDTQYF

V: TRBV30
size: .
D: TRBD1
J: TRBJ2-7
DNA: TGTGCCTGGAACCCGGGACAGGGGCCCTACGAGCAGTACTTC
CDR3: CAWNPGQGPYEQYF

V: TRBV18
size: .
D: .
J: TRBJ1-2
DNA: TGTGCCAGCTCACCACGAGGCGAGGGGGATGGCTACACCTTC
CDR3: CASSPRGEGDGYTF